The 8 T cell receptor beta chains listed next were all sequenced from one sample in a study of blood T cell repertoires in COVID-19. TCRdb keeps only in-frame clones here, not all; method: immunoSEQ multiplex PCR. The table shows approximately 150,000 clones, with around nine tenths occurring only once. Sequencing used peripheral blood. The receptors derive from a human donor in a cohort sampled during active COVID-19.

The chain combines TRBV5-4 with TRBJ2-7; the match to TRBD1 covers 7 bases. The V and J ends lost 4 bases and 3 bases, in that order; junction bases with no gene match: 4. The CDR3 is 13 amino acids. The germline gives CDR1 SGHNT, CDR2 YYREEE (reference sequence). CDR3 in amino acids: CASSPGQDYEQYF. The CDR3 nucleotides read TGTGCCAGCAGCCCTGGACAGGACTACGAGCAGTACTTC.

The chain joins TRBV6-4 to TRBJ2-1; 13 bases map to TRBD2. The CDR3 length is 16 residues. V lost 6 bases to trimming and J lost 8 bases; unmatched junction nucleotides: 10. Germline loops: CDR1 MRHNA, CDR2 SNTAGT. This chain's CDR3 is CASRPLPGLAGHEQFF. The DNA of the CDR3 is TGTGCCAGCAGACCGCTGCCGGGACTAGCGGGGCATGAGCAGTTCTTC.

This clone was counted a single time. This CDR3 is CASSPQTTVSGNTIYF. CDR3 coding DNA: TGTGCCAGCTCACCACAGACCACAGTCTCTGGAAACACCATATATTTT. The genes are TRBV18 and TRBJ1-3; D uncertain. V lost 1 base to trimming and J lost 0 bases, with 10 bases between them. CDR1 and CDR2 (germline): KGHSH, LQKENI. The CDR3 runs 16 residues.

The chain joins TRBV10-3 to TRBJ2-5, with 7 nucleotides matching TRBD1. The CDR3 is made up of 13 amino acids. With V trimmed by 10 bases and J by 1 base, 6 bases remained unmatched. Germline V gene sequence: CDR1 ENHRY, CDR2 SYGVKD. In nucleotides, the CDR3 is TGTGCCACTTGGGACAGTGCCCAAGAGACCCAGTACTTC. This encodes CATWDSAQETQYF.

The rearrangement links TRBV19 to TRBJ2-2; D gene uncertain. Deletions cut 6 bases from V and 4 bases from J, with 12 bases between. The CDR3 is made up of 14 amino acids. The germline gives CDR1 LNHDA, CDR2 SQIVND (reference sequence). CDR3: CASRPTGLTGELFF. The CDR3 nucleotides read TGTGCCAGTAGACCCACTGGGCTCACCGGGGAGCTGTTTTTT.

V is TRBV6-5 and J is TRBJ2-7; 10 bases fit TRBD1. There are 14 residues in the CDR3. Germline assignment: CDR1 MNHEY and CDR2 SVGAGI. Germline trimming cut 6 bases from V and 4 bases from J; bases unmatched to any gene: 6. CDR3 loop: CASRPDRGRYEQYF. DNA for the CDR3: TGTGCCAGCAGACCCGACAGGGGGCGATACGAGCAGTACTTC.

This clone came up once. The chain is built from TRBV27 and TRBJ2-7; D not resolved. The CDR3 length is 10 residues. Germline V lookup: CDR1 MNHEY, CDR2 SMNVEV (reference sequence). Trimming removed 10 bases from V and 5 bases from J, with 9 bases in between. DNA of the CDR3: TGTGCCACCCCAAATGACGAGCAGTACTTC. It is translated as CATPNDEQYF.

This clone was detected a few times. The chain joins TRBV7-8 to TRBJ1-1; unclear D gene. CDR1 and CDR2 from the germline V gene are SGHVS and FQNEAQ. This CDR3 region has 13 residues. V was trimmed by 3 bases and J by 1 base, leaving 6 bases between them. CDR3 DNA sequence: TGTGCCAGCAGCTTGTTAGAGAACACTGAAGCTTTCTTT. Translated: CASSLLENTEAFF.